The 10 T cell receptor beta chains given below trace back to one sample, sequenced in a study of T cells in Graves' hyperthyroidism and ophthalmopathy. TCR beta CDR3 sequences were amplified from RNA transcripts. Researchers ran a first-round RT-PCR on the TCR CDR3 using the HTBI primer set. TCRdb re-derived calls from the multiplex PCR reads in MiXCR, one entry per CDR3 protein. The repertoire consists of 500,000 to 650,000 distinct CDR3 sequences, with roughly 15% occurring once and the leading ten covering 11% to 15%. The sequenced sample was blood. The receptors were gathered from a woman aged 40 to 50 with Graves' hyperthyroidism.

With respect to this clonotype: Given a much more abundant clone one base away, this may be a read error. The chain links TRBV3-1 to TRBJ1-1, with TRBD1 as a possible D gene (6 bases). CDR1 and CDR2 from the germline V gene are LGHDT and YNNKEL (reference sequence). V gave up 3 bases and J gave up 3 bases, with 14 bases separating them. This CDR3 has 15 residues. CDR3 sequence reads: CASSHLQGPDTEAFF. The CDR3 DNA reads as TGTGCCAGCAGCCATCTACAGGGCCCGGACACTGAAGCTTTCTTT.

This clonotype was seen at least ten times. The chain combines TRBV7-9 with TRBJ1-2; unclear D gene. Germline loops: CDR1 SEHNR, CDR2 FQNEAQ (reference sequence). The CDR3 runs to 16 residues. With 5 bases removed from V and 3 bases from J, the gap between germline ends came to 19 bases. The CDR3 region has the DNA TGTGCCAGCAGCGCCTCGGCCGGCGGCGGGGACTATGGCTACACCTTC. As protein: CASSASAGGGDYGYTF.

This clonotype showed up many times. This chain connects TRBV12-3 or TRBV12-4 to TRBJ2-7, with D possibly TRBD1 on 6 matching bases. The CDR3 covers 11 residues. Trimming shortened V by 5 bases and J by 5 bases, and 7 bases separated the two germline ends. Written as DNA, the CDR3 is TGTGCCAGCAGTGGGGGCCACGAGCAGTACTTC. As protein: CASSGGHEQYF.

The genes are TRBV19 and TRBJ2-1, with 7 bases lining up with TRBD2. The germline V gene encodes CDR1 LNHDA and CDR2 SQIVND (reference sequence). Trimming at V came to 4 bases and at J to 0 bases, leaving 3 bases not matched to a gene. The CDR3 length is 15 residues. The CDR3 DNA sequence: TGTGCCAGTAGTACCCTAGCGGTCTCCTACAATGAGCAGTTCTTC. Its protein is CASSTLAVSYNEQFF.

This clonotype was counted many times. V gene TRBV7-2 combines with J gene TRBJ1-5; D is unclear. V was pared by 1 base and J by 7 bases, with 5 bases between. CDR3 size: 12 residues. Germline lookup yields CDR1 SGHTA and CDR2 FQGNSA. CDR3 in amino acids: CASSLGVQPQHF. Here the CDR3 DNA reads TGTGCCAGCAGCTTAGGGGTCCAGCCCCAGCATTTT.

The table lists this clonotype with a few counts. The V gene is TRBV5-1, the J gene TRBJ2-5, with D perhaps TRBD2 (5 bases). Looked up from germline, CDR1 is SGHRS and CDR2 is YFSETQ. This CDR3 is built from 15 residues. Trimming stripped 0 bases from V and 5 bases from J, with 14 bases between. CDR3 protein: CASSLEVGERETQYF. The CDR3 nucleotides are TGCGCCAGCAGCTTGGAGGTCGGGGAGAGGGAGACCCAGTACTTC.

This clonotype was counted many times. The CDR3 region is CASSSTGQPQHF. CDR3 nucleotides: TGTGCCAGCAGTTCCACAGGACAGCCCCAGCATTTT. The gene calls are TRBV12-3 or TRBV12-4 and TRBJ1-5; possibly TRBD1 for D (5 bases). V was shortened by 4 bases and J by 7 bases, with 8 bases between the two germline ends. This CDR3 region has 12 residues.

This sequence joins TRBV7-3 and TRBJ2-7; the match to TRBD2 covers 7 bases. V shed 5 bases and J 5 bases; nucleotides not matched to a gene: 18. Germline-derived CDR1 and CDR2 are SGHTA and FQGTGA. The CDR3 consists of 17 residues. The CDR3 reads CASSAGGGGSPLNEQYF. For the CDR3, the DNA is TGTGCCAGCAGCGCAGGCGGAGGCGGGAGCCCCCTCAACGAGCAGTACTTC.

This sequence joins TRBV29-1 and TRBJ1-2, with TRBD1 matching over 7 bases. Germline-derived CDR1 and CDR2 are SQVTM and ANQGSEA. Germline trimming cut 4 bases from V and 8 bases from J; bases unmatched to any gene: 7. This CDR3 has 12 residues. CDR3 in DNA: TGCAGCGTTGGACAGGGCTCGGAGGGCTACACCTTC. This gives the protein CSVGQGSEGYTF.

This clonotype showed up many times. The chain employs TRBV27 and TRBJ2-4; 8 bases align to TRBD1. This CDR3 is 19 amino acids long. The germline V gene encodes CDR1 MNHEY and CDR2 SMNVEV (reference sequence). Unmatched junction bases numbered 16, after V lost 5 bases and J lost 1 base. In DNA form, the CDR3 reads TGTGCCAGCAGTCCACAATCCGGACAGGGTTTAAGGGCCAAAAACATTCAGTACTTC. It specifies CASSPQSGQGLRAKNIQYF.